Following are 25 T cell receptor beta chains from one sample sequenced in a study of CD8 T cells in ankylosing spondylitis. Study-level points and caveats: Within ankylosing spondylitis blood, a TCR beta motif made up of under 10 highly homologous variants appeared to be characteristic.

From the 5' RACE reads, TCRdb called clonotypes with MiXCR, one entry per CDR3 protein. Among under 850,000 distinct CDR3 sequences listed, roughly 19% were seen once. No cognate antigen is known for these TCRs. Sequencing was done on a sample of blood, either unsorted or a sorted T cell fraction (not recorded which). The receptors shown here come from a male donor with ankylosing spondylitis.

This clonotype appeared a few times. In DNA, the CDR3 is TGTGCCAGCAGCTACGGGACAGGGGTCTATGAGCAGTTCTTC. It specifies CASSYGTGVYEQFF. V usage is TRBV3-1 and J usage is TRBJ2-1; TRBD1 matches 10 bases. Trimming cost V 5 bases and J 8 bases; bases outside gene matches: 6. Per germline, CDR1 LGHDT and CDR2 YNNKEL (reference sequence). This CDR3 is built from 14 residues.

This clonotype was seen a few times. J is TRBJ2-7 and V is TRBV24-1; maybe TRBD1 (7 bases). The CDR3 extends over 13 amino acids. The V end was cut by 4 bases, the J end by 5 bases, with 11 bases between. The germline V gene has CDR1 KGHDR and CDR2 SFDVKD. In nucleotides, the CDR3 is TGTGCCACCAGTGAAGGCAGGGGGGACGAGCAGTACTTC. It codes for CATSEGRGDEQYF.

This rearrangement joins TRBV7-9 to TRBJ2-3; 8 bases fit TRBD2. J was trimmed by 0 bases and V by 5 bases; bases with no gene match: 4. Germline V gives CDR1 SEHNR, CDR2 FQNEAQ (reference sequence). CDR3 length: 15 amino acids. The CDR3 sequence is CASSVRTSSTDTQYF. The CDR3 nucleotides read TGTGCCAGCAGCGTAAGGACTAGCAGCACAGATACGCAGTATTTT.

This clonotype was recorded a few times. The rearrangement uses TRBV21-1 and TRBJ2-5; the table's D call, TRBD2, has no DNA check behind it. TRBV21-1 is tagged as a pseudogene. CDR3 size: 15 residues. This CDR3 is CASSTTGLAEETQYF. The CDR3 nucleotides are TGTGCCAGCAGCACCACTGGACTAGCGGAAGAGACCCAGTACTTC.

The chain couples TRBV11-1 to TRBJ2-6; the D is unclear. Germline-derived CDR1 and CDR2 are SGHAT and FQDESV (reference sequence). CDR3 length: 18 amino acids. Trimming pared 5 bases from V and 1 base from J, leaving 18 bases between. In DNA form, the CDR3 reads TGTGCCAGCAGCGCGTCACTTACAGACATTTCTGGGGCCAACGTCCTGACTTTC. As protein: CASSASLTDISGANVLTF.

The rearrangement joins TRBV11-2 to TRBJ2-7; 10 bases match TRBD1. The junction had 3 bases not matched to a gene; V was cut back by 4 bases and J by 6 bases. Germline CDR1 reads SGHAT; CDR2 reads FQNNGV. CDR3 length: 13 amino acids. The CDR3 DNA follows: TGTGCCAGCAGCTGGGACAGGGGTCCCGAGCAGTACTTC. It is translated as CASSWDRGPEQYF.

This clonotype has a handful of counts. The chain recombines TRBV28 with TRBJ1-5, with D possibly matching TRBD1 (5 bases). Germline V CDR1 and CDR2: MDHEN, SYDVKM. The V end was cut by 6 bases, the J end by 1 base, with 16 bases between. The CDR3 consists of 16 residues. The CDR3 DNA reads as TGTGCCAGCAGCCCGGGACGGCGGGGAAGCAATCAGCCCCAGCATTTT. It translates to CASSPGRRGSNQPQHF. The full variable domain, completed using reference TRBV28 and TRBJ1-5, is DVKVTQSSRYLVKRTGEKVFLECVQDMDHENMFWYRQDPGLGLRLIYFSYDVKMKEKGDIPEGYSVSREKKERFSLILESASTNQTSMYLCASSPGRRGSNQPQHFGDGTRLSIL.

This clonotype was recorded at least ten times. This rearrangement joins TRBV25-1 to TRBJ1-2, with D unresolved. Trimming shortened V by 6 bases and J by 8 bases, and 13 bases separated the two germline ends. CDR3 length: 12 amino acids. The germline V gene has CDR1 MGHDK and CDR2 SYGVNS. CDR3 DNA: TGTGCCAGCAGGGGAAAGGGTCGGGGCTACACCTTC. This codes for CASRGKGRGYTF.

This clonotype showed up just a few times. The V gene is TRBV6-1, the J gene TRBJ2-1; 16 bases agree with TRBD2. Germline V gene data show CDR1 as MNHNS and CDR2 as SASEGT. V was clipped by 7 bases and J by 10 bases; unmatched bases: 4. This CDR3 is 14 amino acids long. CDR3 sequence: CASKGLAGGREQFF. The CDR3 DNA follows: TGTGCCAGCAAGGGACTAGCGGGGGGGCGGGAGCAGTTCTTC.

This clonotype was picked up many times. The chain uses TRBV7-2 and TRBJ1-1; possibly TRBD1 for D (6 bases). Germline V lookup: CDR1 SGHTA, CDR2 FQGNSA. Trimming left V 1 base short and J 5 bases short, with 11 bases between. The CDR3 extends over 14 amino acids. The CDR3 reads CASSLGGAATEAFF. The DNA of the CDR3 is TGTGCCAGCAGCTTAGGGGGGGCTGCGACTGAAGCTTTCTTT.

This chain uses TRBV10-3 with TRBJ2-1; TRBD2 matches 8 bases. Germline lookup yields CDR1 ENHRY and CDR2 SYGVKD. This CDR3 has 14 amino acids. V gave up 8 bases and J gave up 8 bases; unmatched junction bases: 11. CDR3 residues: CAISPGGSRDEQFF. The CDR3, as DNA: TGTGCCATCTCGCCGGGGGGGTCCAGGGATGAGCAGTTCTTC.

The chain has TRBV10-3 and TRBJ2-7; 9 bases line up with TRBD1. V gave up 2 bases and J gave up 6 bases; unmatched junction bases: 2. This CDR3 contains 13 residues. Germline values: CDR1 ENHRY, CDR2 SYGVKD. The CDR3 spells CAISETGGSEQYF. The CDR3 coding sequence is TGTGCCATCAGTGAGACAGGGGGCTCCGAGCAGTACTTC.

The V call is TRBV6-5, the J call TRBJ2-7; D might be TRBD2 (6 bases). V was clipped by 2 bases and J by 5 bases, with 10 bases between them. The CDR3 totals 13 residues. Germline CDR1 MNHEY, CDR2 SVGAGI. The CDR3: CASSYRDSHEQYF. Here the CDR3 DNA reads TGTGCCAGCAGTTACCGGGACTCTCACGAGCAGTACTTC.

Only a few counts were recorded for this clonotype. This sequence joins TRBV5-1 and TRBJ2-4; tentatively, D is TRBD1 or TRBD2 (5 bases each). Germline CDR1 reads SGHRS; CDR2 reads YFSETQ. The CDR3 length is 15 residues. With 5 bases removed from V and 4 bases from J, the gap between germline ends came to 16 bases. The CDR3 bases are TGCGCCAGCAGGCTTTCCGGGACCATTAAAAACATTCAGTACTTC. This codes for CASRLSGTIKNIQYF.

In this sample, this clonotype turned up many times. CDR3 DNA sequence: TGTGCCAGCAGTACCGGGACAGGGTCAGATACGCAGTATTTT. It codes for CASSTGTGSDTQYF. The chain employs TRBV12-3 or TRBV12-4 and TRBJ2-3; TRBD1 matches 9 bases. The CDR3 consists of 14 residues. The J segment lost 4 bases and the V segment lost 5 bases, leaving 4 bases of the junction unmatched.

In its sample, this clonotype was seen a few times. The chain carries TRBV4-3 and TRBJ2-1; TRBD1 aligns across 8 bases. The CDR3 covers 15 residues. Unmatched junction bases numbered 4, after V lost 6 bases and J lost 0 bases. In germline, CDR1 is LGHNA, CDR2 YSLEER. The CDR3 here is CASRRDRSSYNEQFF. The CDR3, as DNA: TGCGCCAGCAGACGGGACAGGAGCTCCTACAATGAGCAGTTCTTC.

This chain uses TRBV15 with TRBJ2-3; D possibly corresponds to TRBD2 (5 bases). V gave up 0 bases and J gave up 5 bases, with 12 bases separating them. This CDR3 region has 15 residues. The germline CDR1 and CDR2 sequences are LNHNV and YYDKDF (reference sequence). The DNA of the CDR3 is TGTGCCACCAGCAGAGATCGAGCGGAACGAGATACGCAGTATTTT. Translated: CATSRDRAERDTQYF.

This clonotype appeared many times. The chain carries TRBV20-1 and TRBJ2-1; D may be TRBD2 (5 bases). The CDR3 sequence is 14 residues long. From germline, CDR1 is DFQATT and CDR2 SNEGSKA (reference sequence). V lost 0 bases, J lost 3 bases, and 9 bases lay in between. CDR3 in amino acids: CSARDLRDYNEQFF. The CDR3 DNA reads TGCAGTGCTAGAGATCTCCGGGACTACAATGAGCAGTTCTTC.

In this sample, this clonotype turned up a few times. V and J are TRBV5-6 and TRBJ2-1; a weak D match, TRBD1 (5 bases). The CDR3 consists of 16 residues. V was trimmed by 4 bases and J by 9 bases, leaving 23 bases between them. From germline, CDR1 is SGHDT and CDR2 YYEEEE. The CDR3 here is CASSQGWMGKIGEQFF. The CDR3 DNA follows: TGTGCCAGCAGCCAGGGTTGGATGGGGAAAATTGGTGAGCAGTTCTTC. Based on the CDR3 plus reference TRBV5-6 and TRBJ2-1, the full variable domain is DAGVTQSPTHLIKTRGQQVTLRCSPKSGHDTVSWYQQALGQGPQFIFQYYEEEERQRGNFPDRFSGHQFPNYSSELNVNALLLGDSALYLCASSQGWMGKIGEQFFGPGTRLTVL.

This clonotype turned up a few times. This chain connects TRBV7-3 to TRBJ2-1; 8 positions agree with TRBD1. The V gene end was trimmed by 4 bases and the J gene end by 12 bases; junction bases not matched to a gene: 14. Per the germline V gene, CDR1 is SGHTA and CDR2 is FQGTGA. The CDR3 contains 15 residues. The CDR3 sequence: CASSSTGEAGPTQFF. The CDR3 region has the DNA TGTGCCAGCAGCTCGACAGGGGAGGCAGGCCCCACGCAGTTCTTC.

This clonotype was observed a handful of times. The J gene is TRBJ2-7, the V gene TRBV24-1; the D gene is possibly TRBD2 (6 bases). In germline, CDR1 is KGHDR, CDR2 SFDVKD. This CDR3 is 14 amino acids long. V lost 4 bases and J lost 3, with 12 bases in between. The CDR3 reads CATSEGGLNYEQYF. The CDR3 coding sequence is TGTGCCACCAGTGAGGGGGGACTCAACTACGAGCAGTACTTC.

This clonotype was picked up a small number of times. This sequence joins TRBV6-1 and TRBJ2-3, with TRBD1 identical over 8 bases. Germline-derived CDR1 and CDR2 are MNHNS and SASEGT. J was trimmed by 9 bases and V by 7 bases; bases with no gene match: 3. The CDR3 consists of 11 residues. CDR3 loop: CASIDRGTQYF. In nucleotides, the CDR3 is TGTGCCAGCATCGACAGGGGAACGCAGTATTTT.

V gene TRBV19 combines with J gene TRBJ2-2; 8 bases are a match to TRBD2. CDR1 and CDR2 from the germline V gene are LNHDA and SQIVND (reference sequence). CDR3 length: 14 residues. V shed 4 bases and J 6 bases; nucleotides not matched to a gene: 4. CDR3 amino acids: CASSTGGQPGELFF. The DNA for the CDR3 is TGTGCCAGTAGTACGGGAGGGCAGCCCGGGGAGCTGTTTTTT.

A few counts support this clonotype. J is TRBJ1-4 and V is TRBV4-1; no clear D gene. The V and J ends lost 1 base and 0 bases respectively, with 15 bases between them. This CDR3 spans 18 amino acids. Looked up from germline, CDR1 is MGHRA and CDR2 is YSYEKL. As DNA, the CDR3 is TGCGCCAGCAGCCAAGTTGGAGCGAGGGAAGCAACTAATGAAAAACTGTTTTTT. Translation gives CASSQVGAREATNEKLFF.

The V call is TRBV20-1, the J call TRBJ2-1, with no clear D. Looked up from germline, CDR1 is DFQATT and CDR2 is SNEGSKA (reference sequence). V gave up 0 bases and J gave up 9 bases, with 6 bases separating them. The CDR3 is 11 residues long. For the CDR3, the DNA is TGCAGTGCTAGAGAAGTGCCTGAGCAGTTCTTC. It translates to CSAREVPEQFF.